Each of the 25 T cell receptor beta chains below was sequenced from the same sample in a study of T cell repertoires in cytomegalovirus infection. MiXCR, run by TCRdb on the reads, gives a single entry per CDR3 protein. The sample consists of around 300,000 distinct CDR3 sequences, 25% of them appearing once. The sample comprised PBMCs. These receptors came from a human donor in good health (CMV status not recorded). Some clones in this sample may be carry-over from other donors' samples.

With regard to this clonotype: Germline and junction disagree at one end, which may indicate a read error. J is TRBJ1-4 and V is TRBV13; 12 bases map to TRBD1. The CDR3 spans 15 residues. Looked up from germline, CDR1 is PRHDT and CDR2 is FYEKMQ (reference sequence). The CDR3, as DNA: TGCGCCAGCAGCACCGGGGACAGGGGGCCTGAAAAACTGTTTTTT. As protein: CASSTGDRGPEKLFF.

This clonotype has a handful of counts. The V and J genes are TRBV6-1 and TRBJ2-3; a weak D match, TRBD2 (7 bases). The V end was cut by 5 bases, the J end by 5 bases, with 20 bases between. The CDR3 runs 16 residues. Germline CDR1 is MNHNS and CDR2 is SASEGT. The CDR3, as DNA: TGTGCCAGCAGTCCTCTAGGGGGGGGGTGGAGAGATACGCAGTATTTT. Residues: CASSPLGGGWRDTQYF.

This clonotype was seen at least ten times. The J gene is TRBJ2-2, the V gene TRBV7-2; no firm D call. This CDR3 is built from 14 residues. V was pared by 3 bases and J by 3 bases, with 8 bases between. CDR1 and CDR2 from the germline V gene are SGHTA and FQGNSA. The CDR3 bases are TGTGCCAGCAGCTTTAGTCAGGACACCGGGGAGCTGTTTTTT. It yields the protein CASSFSQDTGELFF.

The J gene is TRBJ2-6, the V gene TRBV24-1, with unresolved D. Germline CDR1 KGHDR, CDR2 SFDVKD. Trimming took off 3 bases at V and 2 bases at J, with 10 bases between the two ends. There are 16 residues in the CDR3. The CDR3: CATSDAKYAGANVLTF. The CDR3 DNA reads TGTGCCACCAGTGATGCGAAGTACGCTGGGGCCAACGTCCTGACTTTC.

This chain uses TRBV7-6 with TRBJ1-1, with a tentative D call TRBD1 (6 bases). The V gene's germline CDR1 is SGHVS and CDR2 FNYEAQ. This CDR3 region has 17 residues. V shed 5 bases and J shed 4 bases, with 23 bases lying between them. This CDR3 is CASSQGTAGVRGTEAFF. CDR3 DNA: TGTGCCAGCAGCCAAGGGACGGCAGGGGTACGGGGCACTGAAGCTTTCTTT. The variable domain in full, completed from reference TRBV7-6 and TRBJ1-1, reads GAGVSQSPRYKVTKRGQDVALRCDPISGHVSLYWYRQALGQGPEFLTYFNYEAQQDKSGLPNDRFSAERPEGSISTLTIQRTEQRDSAMYRCASSQGTAGVRGTEAFFGQGTRLTVV.

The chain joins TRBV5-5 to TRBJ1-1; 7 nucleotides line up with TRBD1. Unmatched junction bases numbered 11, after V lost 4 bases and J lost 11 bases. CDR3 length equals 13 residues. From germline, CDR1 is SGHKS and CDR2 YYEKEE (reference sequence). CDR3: CASSRQGDSSAFF. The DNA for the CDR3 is TGTGCCAGCAGCAGACAGGGCGATTCGTCGGCTTTCTTT.

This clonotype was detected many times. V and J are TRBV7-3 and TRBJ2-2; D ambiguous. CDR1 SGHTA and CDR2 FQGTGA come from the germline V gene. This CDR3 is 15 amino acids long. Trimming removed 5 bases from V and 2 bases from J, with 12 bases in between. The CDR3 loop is CASSPEPINTGELFF. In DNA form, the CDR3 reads TGTGCCAGCAGCCCCGAGCCGATAAACACCGGGGAGCTGTTTTTT.

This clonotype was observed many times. CDR3 coding DNA: TGTGCCAGCACCACGAATGGAGGAGTTGAAGCTTTCTTT. Amino acids: CASTTNGGVEAFF. The rearrangement joins TRBV7-2 to TRBJ1-1; unclear D gene. V dropped 7 bases and J dropped 7 bases, with 16 bases sitting between them. Germline V CDR1 and CDR2: SGHTA, FQGNSA. This CDR3 is 13 amino acids long. Drawing the rest from reference TRBV7-2 and TRBJ1-1, the complete variable domain is GAGVSQSPSNKVTEKGKDVELRCDPISGHTALYWYRQSLGQGLEFLIYFQGNSAPDKSGLPSDRFSAERTGGSVSTLTIQRTQQEDSAVYLCASTTNGGVEAFFGQGTRLTVV.

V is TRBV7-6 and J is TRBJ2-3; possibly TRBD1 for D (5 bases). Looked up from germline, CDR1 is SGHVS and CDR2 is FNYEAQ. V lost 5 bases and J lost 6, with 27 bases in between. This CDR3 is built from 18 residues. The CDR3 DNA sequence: TGTGCCAGCAGCCCCACCCGGTCCGTTCAAGGGGCATCGGATACGCAGTATTTT. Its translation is CASSPTRSVQGASDTQYF.

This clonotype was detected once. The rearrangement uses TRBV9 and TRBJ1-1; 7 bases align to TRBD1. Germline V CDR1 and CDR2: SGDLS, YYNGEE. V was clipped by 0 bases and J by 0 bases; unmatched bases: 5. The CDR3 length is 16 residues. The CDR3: CASSVDRDSLNTEAFF. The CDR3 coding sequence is TGTGCCAGCAGCGTAGATAGGGACAGTTTGAACACTGAAGCTTTCTTT.

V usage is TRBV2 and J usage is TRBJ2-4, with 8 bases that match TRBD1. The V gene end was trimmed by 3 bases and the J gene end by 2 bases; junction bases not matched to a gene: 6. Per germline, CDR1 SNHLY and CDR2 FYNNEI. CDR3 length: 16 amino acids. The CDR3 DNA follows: TGTGCCAGCAGTGACCCAGGGGGCGGATCCAAAAACATTCAGTACTTC. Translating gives CASSDPGGGSKNIQYF.

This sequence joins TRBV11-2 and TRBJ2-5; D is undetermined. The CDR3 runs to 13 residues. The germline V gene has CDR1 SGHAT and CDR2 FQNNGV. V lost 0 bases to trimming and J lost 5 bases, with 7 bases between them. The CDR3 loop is CASSLEYGETQYF. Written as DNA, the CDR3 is TGTGCCAGCAGCTTAGAGTACGGGGAGACCCAGTACTTC. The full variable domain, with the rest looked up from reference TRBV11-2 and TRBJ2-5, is EAGVAQSPRYKIIEKRQSVAFWCNPISGHATLYWYQQILGQGPKLLIQFQNNGVVDDSQLPKDRFSAERLKGVDSTLKIQPAKLEDSAVYLCASSLEYGETQYFGPGTRLLVL.

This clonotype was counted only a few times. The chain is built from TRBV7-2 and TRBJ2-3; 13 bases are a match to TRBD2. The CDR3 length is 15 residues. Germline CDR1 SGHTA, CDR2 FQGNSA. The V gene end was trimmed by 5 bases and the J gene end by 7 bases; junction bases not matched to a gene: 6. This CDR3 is CASSARLAGGYTQYF. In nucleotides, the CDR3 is TGTGCCAGCAGCGCGCGACTAGCGGGGGGTTATACGCAGTATTTT.

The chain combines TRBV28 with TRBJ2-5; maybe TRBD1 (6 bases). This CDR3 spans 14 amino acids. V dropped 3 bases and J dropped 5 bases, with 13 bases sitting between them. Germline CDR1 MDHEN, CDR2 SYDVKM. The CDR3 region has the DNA TGTGCCAGCAGTTTTCAAGGGACATTTGAGACCCAGTACTTC. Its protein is CASSFQGTFETQYF. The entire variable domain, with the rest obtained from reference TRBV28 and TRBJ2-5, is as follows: DVKVTQSSRYLVKRTGEKVFLECVQDMDHENMFWYRQDPGLGLRLIYFSYDVKMKEKGDIPEGYSVSREKKERFSLILESASTNQTSMYLCASSFQGTFETQYFGPGTRLLVL.

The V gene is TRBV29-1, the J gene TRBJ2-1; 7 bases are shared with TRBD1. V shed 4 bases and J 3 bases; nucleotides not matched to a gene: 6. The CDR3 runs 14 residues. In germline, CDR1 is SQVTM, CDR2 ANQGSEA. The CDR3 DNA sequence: TGCAGCGTTGTGGGACAGACACACTACAATGAGCAGTTCTTC. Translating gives CSVVGQTHYNEQFF.

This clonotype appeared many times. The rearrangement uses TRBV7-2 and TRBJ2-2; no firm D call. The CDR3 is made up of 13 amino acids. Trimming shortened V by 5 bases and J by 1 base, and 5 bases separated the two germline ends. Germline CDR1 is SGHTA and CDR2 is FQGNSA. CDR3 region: CASSPLNTGELFF. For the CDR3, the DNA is TGTGCCAGCAGCCCCCTGAACACCGGGGAGCTGTTTTTT.

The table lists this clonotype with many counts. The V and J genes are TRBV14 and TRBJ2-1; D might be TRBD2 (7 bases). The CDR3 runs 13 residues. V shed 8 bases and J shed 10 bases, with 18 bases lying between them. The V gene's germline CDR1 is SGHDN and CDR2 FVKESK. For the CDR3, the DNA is TGTGCCAGCGGGGGGGCTAGCGTAGGCGAGCAGTTCTTC. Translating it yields CASGGASVGEQFF. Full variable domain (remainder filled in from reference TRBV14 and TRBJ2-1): EAGVTQFPSHSVIEKGQTVTLRCDPISGHDNLYWYRRVMGKEIKFLLHFVKESKQDESGMPNNRFLAERTGGTYSTLKVQPAELEDSGVYFCASGGASVGEQFFGPGTRLTVL.

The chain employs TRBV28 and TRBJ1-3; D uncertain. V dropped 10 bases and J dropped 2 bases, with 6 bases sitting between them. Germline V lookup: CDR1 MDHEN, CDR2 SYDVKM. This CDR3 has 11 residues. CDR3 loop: CAIRAGNTIYF. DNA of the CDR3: TGTGCCATCCGTGCTGGAAACACCATATATTTT.

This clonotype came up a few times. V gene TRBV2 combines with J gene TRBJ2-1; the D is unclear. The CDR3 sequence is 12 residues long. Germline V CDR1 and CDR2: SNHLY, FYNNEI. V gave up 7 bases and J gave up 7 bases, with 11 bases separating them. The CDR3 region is CASTIIGNEQFF. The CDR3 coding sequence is TGTGCCAGCACTATCATAGGGAATGAGCAGTTCTTC.

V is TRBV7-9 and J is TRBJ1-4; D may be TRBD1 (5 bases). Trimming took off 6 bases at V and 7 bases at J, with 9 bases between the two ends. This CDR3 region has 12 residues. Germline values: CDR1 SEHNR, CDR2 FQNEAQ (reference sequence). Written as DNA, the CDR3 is TGTGCCAGCAGGGAAGGGGTTGAAAAACTGTTTTTT. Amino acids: CASREGVEKLFF.

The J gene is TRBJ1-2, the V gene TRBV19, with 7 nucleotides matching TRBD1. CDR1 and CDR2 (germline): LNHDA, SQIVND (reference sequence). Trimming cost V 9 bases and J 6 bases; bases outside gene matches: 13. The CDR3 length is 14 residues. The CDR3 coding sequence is TGTGCCAGCACCCCCCGGGACAGTTCAAATGGCTACACCTTC. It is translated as CASTPRDSSNGYTF.

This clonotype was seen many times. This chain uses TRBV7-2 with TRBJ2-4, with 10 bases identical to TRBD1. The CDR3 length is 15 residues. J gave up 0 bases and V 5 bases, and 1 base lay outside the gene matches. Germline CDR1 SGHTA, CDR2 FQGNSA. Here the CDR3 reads CASSRTGGAKNIQYF. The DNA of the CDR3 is TGTGCCAGCAGCCGGACAGGGGGAGCCAAAAACATTCAGTACTTC.

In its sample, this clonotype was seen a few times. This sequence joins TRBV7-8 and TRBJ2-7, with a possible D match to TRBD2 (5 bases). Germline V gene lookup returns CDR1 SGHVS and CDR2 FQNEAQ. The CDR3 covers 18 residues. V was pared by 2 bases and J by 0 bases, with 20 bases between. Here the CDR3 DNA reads TGTGCCAGCAGCTTATCCGGGTGGACTGAATCGAGCTCCTACGAGCAGTACTTC. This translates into CASSLSGWTESSSYEQYF.

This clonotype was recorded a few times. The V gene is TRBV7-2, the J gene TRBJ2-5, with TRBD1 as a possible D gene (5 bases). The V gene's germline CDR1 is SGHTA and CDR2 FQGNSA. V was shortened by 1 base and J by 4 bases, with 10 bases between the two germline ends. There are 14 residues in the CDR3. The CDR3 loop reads CASSLGARAETQYF. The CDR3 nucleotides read TGTGCCAGCAGCTTAGGGGCCAGGGCAGAGACCCAGTACTTC.

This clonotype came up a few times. CDR3: CASSIEVQWEQFF. For the CDR3, the DNA is TGTGCCAGTAGTATAGAGGTACAATGGGAGCAGTTCTTC. This chain links TRBV19 with TRBJ2-1, with D unresolved. Trimming left V 0 bases short and J 10 bases short, with 10 bases between. The CDR3 totals 13 residues. CDR1 LNHDA and CDR2 SQIVND come from the germline V gene (reference sequence).